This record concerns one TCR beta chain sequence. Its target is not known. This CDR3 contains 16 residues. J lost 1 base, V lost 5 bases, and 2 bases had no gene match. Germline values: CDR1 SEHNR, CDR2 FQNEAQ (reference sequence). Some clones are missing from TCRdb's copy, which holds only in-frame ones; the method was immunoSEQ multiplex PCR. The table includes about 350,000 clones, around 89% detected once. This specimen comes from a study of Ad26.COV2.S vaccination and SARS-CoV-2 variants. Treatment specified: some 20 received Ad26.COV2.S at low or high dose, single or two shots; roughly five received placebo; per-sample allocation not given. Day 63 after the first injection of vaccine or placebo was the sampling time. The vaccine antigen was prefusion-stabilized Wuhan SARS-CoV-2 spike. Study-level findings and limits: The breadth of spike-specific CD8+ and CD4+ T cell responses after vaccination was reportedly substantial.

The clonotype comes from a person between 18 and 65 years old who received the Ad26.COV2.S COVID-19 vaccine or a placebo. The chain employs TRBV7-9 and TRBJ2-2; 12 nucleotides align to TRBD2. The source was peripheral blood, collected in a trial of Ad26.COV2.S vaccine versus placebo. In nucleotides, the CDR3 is TGTGCCAGCAGCAAGGGACTAGCGGGGAACACCGGGGAGCTGTTTTTT. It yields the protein CASSKGLAGNTGELFF.